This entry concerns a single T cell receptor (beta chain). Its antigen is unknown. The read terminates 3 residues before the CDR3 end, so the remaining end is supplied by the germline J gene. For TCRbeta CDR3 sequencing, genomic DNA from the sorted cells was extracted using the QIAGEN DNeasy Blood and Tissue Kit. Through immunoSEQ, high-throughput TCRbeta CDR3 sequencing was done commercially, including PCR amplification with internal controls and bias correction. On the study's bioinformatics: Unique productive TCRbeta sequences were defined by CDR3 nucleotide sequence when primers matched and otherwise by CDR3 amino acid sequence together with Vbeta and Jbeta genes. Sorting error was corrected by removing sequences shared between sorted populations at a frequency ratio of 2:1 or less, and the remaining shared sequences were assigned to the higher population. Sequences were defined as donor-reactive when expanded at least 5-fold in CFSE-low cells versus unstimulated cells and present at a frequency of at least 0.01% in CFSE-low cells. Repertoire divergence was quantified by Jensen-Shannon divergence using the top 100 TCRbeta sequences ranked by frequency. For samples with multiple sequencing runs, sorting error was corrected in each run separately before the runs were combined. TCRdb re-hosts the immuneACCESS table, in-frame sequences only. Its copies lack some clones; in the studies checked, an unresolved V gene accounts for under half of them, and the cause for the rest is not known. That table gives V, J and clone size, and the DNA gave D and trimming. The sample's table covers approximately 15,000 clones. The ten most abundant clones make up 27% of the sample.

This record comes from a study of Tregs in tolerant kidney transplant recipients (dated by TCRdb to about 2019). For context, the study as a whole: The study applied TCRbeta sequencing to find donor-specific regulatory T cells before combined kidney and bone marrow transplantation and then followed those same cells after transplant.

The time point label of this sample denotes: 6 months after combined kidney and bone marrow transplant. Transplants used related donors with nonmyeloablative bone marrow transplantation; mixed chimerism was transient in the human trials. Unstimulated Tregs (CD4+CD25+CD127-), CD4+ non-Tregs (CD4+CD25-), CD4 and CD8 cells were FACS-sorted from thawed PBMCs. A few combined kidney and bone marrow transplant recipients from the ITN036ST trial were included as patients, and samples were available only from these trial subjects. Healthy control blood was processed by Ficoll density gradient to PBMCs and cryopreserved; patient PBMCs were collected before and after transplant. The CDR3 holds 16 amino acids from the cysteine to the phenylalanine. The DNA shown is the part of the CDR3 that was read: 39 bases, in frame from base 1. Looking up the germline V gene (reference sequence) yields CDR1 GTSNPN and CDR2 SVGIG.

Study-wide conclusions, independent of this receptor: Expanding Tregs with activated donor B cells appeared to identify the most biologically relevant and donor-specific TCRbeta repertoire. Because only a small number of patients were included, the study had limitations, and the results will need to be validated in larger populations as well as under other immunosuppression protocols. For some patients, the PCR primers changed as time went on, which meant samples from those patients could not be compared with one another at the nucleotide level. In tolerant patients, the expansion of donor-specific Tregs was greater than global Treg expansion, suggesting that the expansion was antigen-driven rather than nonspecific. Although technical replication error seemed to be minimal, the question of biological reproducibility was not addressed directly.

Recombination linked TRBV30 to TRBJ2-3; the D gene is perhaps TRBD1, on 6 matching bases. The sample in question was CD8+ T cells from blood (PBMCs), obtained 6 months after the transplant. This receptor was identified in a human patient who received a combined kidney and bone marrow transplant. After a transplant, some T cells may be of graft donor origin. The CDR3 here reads CAWSIQRGFSNQPQYF. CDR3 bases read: TGTGCCTGGAGTATACAAAGGGGGTTTAGCAATCAGCCG.